The 4 T cell receptor beta chains below all came from one sample that was sequenced in a study of vaccination and CD4 T cells after COVID-19 (dated by TCRdb to between 2021 and 2023). The treatment or condition label for this specimen denotes: roughly ten-day PBMC culture with coronavirus spike peptide pools or control peptides (ViraFEST assay). CD4+ T cells from unexposed donors were collected before the COVID-19 pandemic (2011-2018). The library relied on PCR. Sequencing instrument: Illumina iSeq 100. DNA from cultured CD4+ T cells underwent TCR sequencing with the Oncomine TCR Beta short-read assay at the Johns Hopkins FTIC core. Starting from the raw public reads, TCRdb applied fastp trimming at Q25, assembled clones with MiXCR and retained in-frame beta chains. When rows share a CDR3 protein, they turn into one entry using the most common DNA and genes. This sample holds about 6,900 distinct CDR3 sequences; more than 45% were observed only once. About 33% of the sample belongs to the ten largest clones.

Antigens for these TCRs are unknown. Material: CD4+ T cells from blood, cultured in vitro. These receptors all come from a human donor in good health.

CDR3 bases: TGTGCCAGCAGCGATGGGACAGGGGGCGCCGGGCATCAGCCCCAGCATTTT. The encoded protein is CASSDGTGGAGHQPQHF. The chain is built from TRBV9 and TRBJ1-5; TRBD1 aligns across 12 bases. Germline values: CDR1 SGDLS, CDR2 YYNGEE. The CDR3 is 17 amino acids. J was trimmed by 5 bases and V by 3 bases; bases with no gene match: 9.

The chain is built from TRBV7-9 and TRBJ2-3, with 9 bases matching TRBD1. CDR1 is SEHNR and CDR2 is FQNEAQ in the germline V gene (reference sequence). Germline trimming cut 5 bases from V and 4 bases from J; bases unmatched to any gene: 7. The CDR3 spans 15 residues. The CDR3 spells CASSTTTGGADTQYF. The CDR3, as DNA: TGTGCCAGCAGCACGACTACAGGGGGCGCAGATACGCAGTATTTT.

This chain joins TRBV11-3 and TRBJ1-1; 7 nucleotides agree with TRBD1. Germline values: CDR1 SGHNT, CDR2 YENEEA. There are 13 residues in the CDR3. J gave up 4 bases and V 5 bases, and 4 bases lay outside the gene matches. The CDR3, as DNA: TGTGCCAGCAGCCGGAACAGGGGCACTGAAGCTTTCTTT. Translating it yields CASSRNRGTEAFF.

The rearrangement links TRBV27 to TRBJ2-7; TRBD2 matches 14 bases. J gave up 5 bases and V 4 bases, and 13 bases lay outside the gene matches. The CDR3 consists of 18 residues. Germline assignment: CDR1 MNHEY and CDR2 SMNVEV (reference sequence). The CDR3 region is CASSSPRSGTSGGNEQYF. CDR3 nucleotides: TGTGCCAGCAGTTCACCTCGGTCCGGGACTAGCGGGGGAAACGAGCAGTACTTC.